A selection of T cell receptor beta chains follows, all from one sample in a study of cytomegalovirus exposure and HLA in healthy donors. The protocol was immunoSEQ multiplex PCR, while the TCRdb copy is restricted to in-frame clones and leaves out a portion. The sample has 130,000 to 150,000 clones, roughly 73% seen once. The sequenced sample consisted of PBMCs. These receptors came from a human donor in good health. CDR3s include the opening cysteine and the closing phenylalanine or tryptophan. Each record gives: clone size, V gene, CDR3 length, J gene, D gene, CDR3 protein, CDR3 DNA. A D gene is named only where the DNA matches it firmly. Rows may omit the clone size; those that give it use once, few, many or a size class.

NA	TRBV7-3	13	TRBJ2-1	NA	CASSSFWSDEQFF	TGTGCCAGCAGCTCCTTTTGGTCGGATGAGCAGTTCTTC
NA	TRBV5-6	16	TRBJ2-7	TRBD2	CASSLATSGSSYEQYF	TGTGCCAGCAGCTTGGCCACTAGCGGGAGCTCCTACGAGCAGTACTTC
NA	TRBV19	17	TRBJ2-7	NA	CASSMRDVLGGSYEQYF	TGTGCCAGTAGTATGAGAGACGTTCTGGGAGGCTCCTACGAGCAGTACTTC
NA	TRBV28	15	TRBJ1-6	NA	CASSLTRDYGSPLHF	TGTGCCAGCAGTTTAACCCGGGACTATGGTTCACCCCTCCACTTT
NA	TRBV6-1	13	TRBJ2-7	NA	CASSEGPHYEQYF	TGTGCCAGCAGTGAGGGGCCGCATTACGAGCAGTACTTC
NA	TRBV28	15	TRBJ1-6	TRBD1	CASSPPGTAGSPLHF	TGTGCCAGCAGTCCGCCCGGGACAGCGGGTTCACCCCTCCACTTT
once	TRBV4-2	16	TRBJ1-1	NA	CASSPPIGDLNTEAFF	TGTGCCAGCAGCCCCCCTATCGGAGATTTGAACACTGAAGCTTTCTTT
NA	TRBV5-1	14	TRBJ2-1	TRBD2	CASSYGTRSNEQFF	TGCGCCAGCAGCTACGGGACTAGATCCAATGAGCAGTTCTTC
NA	TRBV7-9	14	TRBJ2-7	NA	CASSPGFQPYEQYF	TGTGCCAGCAGCCCGGGTTTCCAGCCCTACGAGCAGTACTTC
few	TRBV5-6	15	TRBJ1-1	NA	CASSGMTDWSTEAFF	TGTGCCAGCAGCGGAATGACAGATTGGAGCACTGAAGCTTTCTTT
NA	TRBV11-2	17	TRBJ2-2	TRBD1	CASSLDGTGLFTGELFF	TGTGCCAGCAGCTTAGATGGGACAGGGCTTTTCACCGGGGAGCTGTTTTTT
NA	TRBV30	12	TRBJ2-1	NA	CAWSGQYNEQFF	TGTGCCTGGAGTGGACAATACAATGAGCAGTTCTTC
NA	TRBV18	15	TRBJ2-7	NA	CASSPRGQGDYEQYF	TGTGCCAGCTCACCTCGGGGGCAGGGGGACTACGAGCAGTACTTC
NA	TRBV5-1	14	TRBJ2-5	NA	CASTRPGVEETQYF	TGCGCCAGCACCCGGCCGGGAGTAGAAGAGACCCAGTACTTC
once	TRBV6-5	15	TRBJ2-5	TRBD2	CASTRSGLAVETQYF	TGTGCCAGCACCCGATCGGGACTAGCGGTGGAGACCCAGTACTTC
NA	TRBV6-6	13	TRBJ1-2	TRBD1	CASSNTGGYGYTF	TGTGCCAGCAGTAATACAGGGGGTTACGGCTACACCTTC
NA	TRBV7-8	16	TRBJ2-6	TRBD2	CASQLAGVGGANVLTF	TGTGCCAGCCAGCTAGCGGGAGTTGGAGGGGCCAACGTCCTGACTTTC
NA	TRBV11-2	17	TRBJ2-2	NA	CASSSGVGRTNTGELFF	TGTGCCAGCAGTTCCGGAGTGGGGAGGACGAACACCGGGGAGCTGTTTTTT
NA	TRBV10-2	14	TRBJ1-1	TRBD1	CASREGQGNTEAFF	TGCGCCAGCAGGGAAGGACAGGGAAACACTGAAGCTTTCTTT
few	TRBV25-1	12	TRBJ1-4	NA	CASSEFEEKLFF	TGTGCCAGCAGTGAATTCGAGGAAAAACTGTTTTTT
few	TRBV7-3	16	TRBJ1-1	NA	CASSLGAPKLNTEAFF	TGTGCCAGCAGCTTAGGGGCCCCGAAACTGAACACTGAAGCTTTCTTT
NA	TRBV5-3	14	TRBJ2-7	TRBD1	CARSLARGPYEQYF	TGTGCCAGAAGCTTGGCCAGGGGGCCTTACGAGCAGTACTTC
NA	TRBV4-1	17	TRBJ2-3	TRBD2	CASSQPRLAGGTDTQYF	TGCGCCAGCAGCCAACCCCGACTAGCGGGGGGCACAGATACGCAGTATTTT
NA	TRBV5-5	17	TRBJ1-2	TRBD1	CASSSEVRDRDLYGYTF	TGTGCCAGCAGCTCCGAGGTTCGGGACAGGGACCTCTATGGCTACACCTTC
NA	TRBV19	13	TRBJ2-1	NA	CASTNIGVDEQFF	TGTGCCAGTACCAACATAGGGGTGGATGAGCAGTTCTTC
NA	TRBV6-1	14	TRBJ1-5	NA	CASRVTEFNQPQHF	TGTGCCAGCAGGGTTACAGAGTTCAATCAGCCCCAGCATTTT
NA	TRBV5-8	16	TRBJ1-4	NA	CASSLARDSVGEKLFF	TGTGCCAGCAGCTTGGCCCGGGACTCAGTAGGTGAAAAACTGTTTTTT
NA	TRBV4-1	17	TRBJ2-3	TRBD2	CASSPPPKREWTDTQYF	TGCGCCAGCAGCCCCCCCCCTAAGCGGGAGTGGACAGATACGCAGTATTTT
NA	TRBV2	12	TRBJ1-1	TRBD1	CASPGGNTEAFF	TGTGCCAGCCCAGGGGGGAACACTGAAGCTTTCTTT
NA	TRBV19	14	TRBJ1-2	TRBD1	CASSPMARGYGYTF	TGTGCCAGTAGTCCCATGGCCAGGGGGTATGGCTACACCTTC
NA	TRBV18	13	TRBJ2-7	TRBD1	CASSSTGGDEQYF	TGTGCCAGCTCATCTACAGGGGGCGACGAGCAGTACTTC
once	TRBV27	12	TRBJ2-1	NA	CASSGVGRGQFF	TGTGCCAGCAGTGGCGTCGGGCGGGGGCAGTTCTTC
NA	TRBV19	13	TRBJ1-1	TRBD1	CASRKQGLTEAFF	TGTGCCAGTAGAAAACAGGGGCTCACTGAAGCTTTCTTT
NA	TRBV7-3	13	TRBJ1-2	TRBD1	CASSLGQVKGYTF	TGTGCCAGCAGCTTAGGACAGGTCAAGGGCTACACCTTC
NA	TRBV7-9	15	TRBJ1-1	TRBD1	CASSHATGQNTEAFF	TGTGCCAGCAGCCACGCGACAGGGCAGAACACTGAAGCTTTCTTT
once	TRBV11-3	11	TRBJ2-7	NA	CEQVPTYEQYF	TGTGAACAGGTCCCTACCTACGAGCAGTACTTC
NA	TRBV4-2	13	TRBJ2-1	TRBD2	CASSQVSLAEQFF	TGTGCCAGCAGCCAAGTATCACTAGCGGAGCAGTTCTTC
NA	TRBV2	14	TRBJ2-3	NA	CASTHRVSTDTQYF	TGTGCCAGCACCCACAGGGTTAGCACAGATACGCAGTATTTT
few	TRBV11-2	13	TRBJ1-1	NA	CASSGPGRNKAFF	TGTGCCAGCAGCGGCCCAGGGCGGAATAAAGCTTTCTTT
NA	TRBV2	14	TRBJ1-1	TRBD1	CASSMDRGPTEAFF	TGTGCCAGCAGTATGGACAGGGGGCCCACTGAAGCTTTCTTT
NA	TRBV30	14	TRBJ1-2	TRBD1	CAWGPMTGGCGYTF	TGTGCCTGGGGCCCCATGACAGGGGGCTGTGGCTACACCTTC
NA	TRBV5-6	14	TRBJ2-7	NA	CASSLSHYFYEQYF	TGTGCCAGCAGCTTGAGTCACTACTTTTACGAGCAGTACTTC